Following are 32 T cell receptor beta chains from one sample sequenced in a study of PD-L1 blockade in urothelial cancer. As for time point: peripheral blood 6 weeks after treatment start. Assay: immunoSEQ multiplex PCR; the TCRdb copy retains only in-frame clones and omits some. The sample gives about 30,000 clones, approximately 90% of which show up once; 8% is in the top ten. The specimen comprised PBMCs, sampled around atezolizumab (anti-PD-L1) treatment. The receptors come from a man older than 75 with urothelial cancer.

CDR3 nucleotides: TGTGCCAGCAGGGAACAGGGGTCCCTACAAGAGACCCAGTACTTC. This encodes CASREQGSLQETQYF. This chain joins TRBV28 and TRBJ2-5; 7 bases are a match to TRBD1. Germline V gives CDR1 MDHEN, CDR2 SYDVKM. V dropped 6 bases and J dropped 2; count of bases not matched to a gene: 9. This CDR3 region has 15 residues.

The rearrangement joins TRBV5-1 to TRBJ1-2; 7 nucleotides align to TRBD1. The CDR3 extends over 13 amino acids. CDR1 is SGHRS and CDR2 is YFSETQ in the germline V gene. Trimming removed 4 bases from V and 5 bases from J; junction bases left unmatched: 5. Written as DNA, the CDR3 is TGCGCCAGCAGCCAGGACAGGCTATATGGCTACACCTTC. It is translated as CASSQDRLYGYTF. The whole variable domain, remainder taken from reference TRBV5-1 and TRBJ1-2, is KAGVTQTPRYLIKTRGQQVTLSCSPISGHRSVSWYQQTPGQGLQFLFEYFSETQRNKGNFPGRFSGRQFSNSRSEMNVSTLELGDSALYLCASSQDRLYGYTFGSGTRLTVV.

The CDR3 bases are TGTGCCAGCAGGTCACCGGGACTAGTAGAGCAGTTCTTC. The encoded protein is CASRSPGLVEQFF. This chain uses TRBV5-4 with TRBJ2-1, with 8 bases aligning to TRBD2. J lost 10 bases, V lost 5 bases, and 8 bases had no gene match. CDR3 length: 13 amino acids. Germline V lookup: CDR1 SGHNT, CDR2 YYREEE (reference sequence).

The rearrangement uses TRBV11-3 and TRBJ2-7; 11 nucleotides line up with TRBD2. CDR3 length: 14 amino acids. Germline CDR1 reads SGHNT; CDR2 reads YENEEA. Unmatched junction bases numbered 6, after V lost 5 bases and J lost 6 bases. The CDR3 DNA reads TGTGCCAGCAGCCCCCCCGGACTAGCGGGCGAGCAGTACTTC. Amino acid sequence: CASSPPGLAGEQYF.

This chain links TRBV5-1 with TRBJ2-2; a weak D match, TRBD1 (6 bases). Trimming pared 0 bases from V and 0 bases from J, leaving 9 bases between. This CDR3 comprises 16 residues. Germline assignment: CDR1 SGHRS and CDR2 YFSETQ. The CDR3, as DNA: TGCGCCAGCAGCTTGGCCGAGGGGGCGAACACCGGGGAGCTGTTTTTT. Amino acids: CASSLAEGANTGELFF.

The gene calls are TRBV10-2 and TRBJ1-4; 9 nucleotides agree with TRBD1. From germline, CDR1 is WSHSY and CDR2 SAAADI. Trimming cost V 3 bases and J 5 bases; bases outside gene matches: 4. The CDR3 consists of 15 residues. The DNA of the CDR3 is TGCGCCAGCAGTGAATTGGGACAGGGAAATGAAAAACTGTTTTTT. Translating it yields CASSELGQGNEKLFF.

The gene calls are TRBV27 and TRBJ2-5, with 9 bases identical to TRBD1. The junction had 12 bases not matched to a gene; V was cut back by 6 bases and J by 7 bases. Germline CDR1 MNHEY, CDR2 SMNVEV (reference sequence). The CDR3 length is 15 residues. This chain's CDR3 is CASRLRDRDIGTQYF. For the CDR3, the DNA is TGTGCCAGCAGGCTCCGGGACAGGGATATCGGGACCCAGTACTTC.

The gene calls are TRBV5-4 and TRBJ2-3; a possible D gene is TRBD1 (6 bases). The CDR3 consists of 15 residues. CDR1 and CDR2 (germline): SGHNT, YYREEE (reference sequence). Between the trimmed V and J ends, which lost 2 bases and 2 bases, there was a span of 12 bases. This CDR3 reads CASSLFRDNTDTQYF. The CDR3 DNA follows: TGTGCCAGCAGCTTATTCCGGGACAACACAGATACGCAGTATTTT.

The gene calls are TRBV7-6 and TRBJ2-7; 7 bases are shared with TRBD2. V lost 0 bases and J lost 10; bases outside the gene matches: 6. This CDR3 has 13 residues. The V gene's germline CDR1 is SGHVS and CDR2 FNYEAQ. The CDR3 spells CASSLAREDFQYF. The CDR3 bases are TGTGCCAGCAGCTTAGCTCGGGAGGATTTCCAGTACTTC.

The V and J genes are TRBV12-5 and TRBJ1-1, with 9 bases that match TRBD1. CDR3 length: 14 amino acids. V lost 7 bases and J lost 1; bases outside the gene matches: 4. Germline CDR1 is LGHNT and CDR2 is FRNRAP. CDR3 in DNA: TGTGCTAGTGCCGCGGGACAGGGGAACACTGAAGCTTTCTTT. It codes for CASAAGQGNTEAFF.

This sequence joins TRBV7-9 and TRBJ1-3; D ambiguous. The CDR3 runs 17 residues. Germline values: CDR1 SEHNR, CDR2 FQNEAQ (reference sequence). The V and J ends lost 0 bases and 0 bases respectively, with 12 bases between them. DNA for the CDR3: TGTGCCAGCAGCTTAGCGGCTGGACTCCTCTCTGGAAACACCATATATTTT. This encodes CASSLAAGLLSGNTIYF. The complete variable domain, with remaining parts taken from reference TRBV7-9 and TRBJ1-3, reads DTGVSQNPRHKITKRGQNVTFRCDPISEHNRLYWYRQTLGQGPEFLTYFQNEAQLEKSRLLSDRFSAERPKGSFSTLEIQRTEQGDSAMYLCASSLAAGLLSGNTIYFGEGSWLTVV.

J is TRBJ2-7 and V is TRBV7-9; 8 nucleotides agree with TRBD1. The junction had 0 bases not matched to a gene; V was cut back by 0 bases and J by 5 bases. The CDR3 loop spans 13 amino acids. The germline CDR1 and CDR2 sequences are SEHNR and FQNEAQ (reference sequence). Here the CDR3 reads CASSLAGQDEQYF. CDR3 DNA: TGTGCCAGCAGCTTAGCGGGACAGGACGAGCAGTACTTC.

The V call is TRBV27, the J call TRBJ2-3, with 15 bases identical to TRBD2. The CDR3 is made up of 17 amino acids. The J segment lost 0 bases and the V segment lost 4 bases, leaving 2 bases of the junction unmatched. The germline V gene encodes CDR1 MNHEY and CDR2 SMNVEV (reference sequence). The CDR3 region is CASSSGLAGGSTDTQYF. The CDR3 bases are TGTGCCAGCAGTTCGGGACTAGCGGGAGGTAGCACAGATACGCAGTATTTT.

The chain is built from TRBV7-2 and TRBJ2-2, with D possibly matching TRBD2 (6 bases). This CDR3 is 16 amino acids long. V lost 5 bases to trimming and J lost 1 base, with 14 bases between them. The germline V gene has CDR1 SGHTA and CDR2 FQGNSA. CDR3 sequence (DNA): TGTGCCAGCAGCCCCCCGGGACTCATGAACACCGGGGAGCTGTTTTTT. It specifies CASSPPGLMNTGELFF.

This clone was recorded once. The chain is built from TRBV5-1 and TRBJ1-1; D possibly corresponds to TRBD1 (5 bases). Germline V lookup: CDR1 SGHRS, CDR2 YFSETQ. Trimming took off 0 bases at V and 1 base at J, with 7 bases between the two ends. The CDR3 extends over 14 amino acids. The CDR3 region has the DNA TGCGCCAGCAGCTTGGGACAGAAGAACACTGAAGCTTTCTTT. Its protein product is CASSLGQKNTEAFF. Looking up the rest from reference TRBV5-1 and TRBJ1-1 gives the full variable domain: KAGVTQTPRYLIKTRGQQVTLSCSPISGHRSVSWYQQTPGQGLQFLFEYFSETQRNKGNFPGRFSGRQFSNSRSEMNVSTLELGDSALYLCASSLGQKNTEAFFGQGTRLTVV.

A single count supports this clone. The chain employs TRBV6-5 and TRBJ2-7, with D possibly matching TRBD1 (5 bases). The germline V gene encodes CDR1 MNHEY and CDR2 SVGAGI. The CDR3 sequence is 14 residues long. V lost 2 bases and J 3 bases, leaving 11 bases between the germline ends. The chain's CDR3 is CASSYTRQGYEQYF. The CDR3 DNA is TGTGCCAGCAGTTACACCAGGCAGGGCTACGAGCAGTACTTC.

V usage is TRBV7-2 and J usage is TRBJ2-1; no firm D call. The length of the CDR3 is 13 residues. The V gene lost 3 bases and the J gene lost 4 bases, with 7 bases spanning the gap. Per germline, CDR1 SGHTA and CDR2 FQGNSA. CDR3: CASSLAQYNEQFF. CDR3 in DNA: TGTGCCAGCAGCTTGGCTCAGTACAATGAGCAGTTCTTC.

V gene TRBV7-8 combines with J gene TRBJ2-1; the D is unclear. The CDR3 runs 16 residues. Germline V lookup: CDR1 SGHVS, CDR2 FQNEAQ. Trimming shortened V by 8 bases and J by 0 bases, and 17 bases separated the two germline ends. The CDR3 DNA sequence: TGTGCCAGCCTCCGCTTTCCTCCGAGCTCCTACAATGAGCAGTTCTTC. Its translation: CASLRFPPSSYNEQFF. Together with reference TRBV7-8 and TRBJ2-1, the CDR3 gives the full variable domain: GAGVSQSPRYKVAKRGQDVALRCDPISGHVSLFWYQQALGQGPEFLTYFQNEAQLDKSGLPSDRFFAERPEGSVSTLKIQRTQQEDSAVYLCASLRFPPSSYNEQFFGPGTRLTVL.

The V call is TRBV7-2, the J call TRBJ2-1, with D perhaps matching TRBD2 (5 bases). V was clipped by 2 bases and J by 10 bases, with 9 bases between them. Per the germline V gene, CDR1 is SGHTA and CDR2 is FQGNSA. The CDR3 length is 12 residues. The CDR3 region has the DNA TGTGCCAGCAGCTTACAACGAGGGGAGCAGTTCTTC. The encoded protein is CASSLQRGEQFF.

In DNA, the CDR3 is TGTGCCAGCAGTTACGGATTGGGTAGCGAGACCCAGTACTTC. Its protein is CASSYGLGSETQYF. J is TRBJ2-5 and V is TRBV6-5; D gene uncertain. The CDR3 totals 14 residues. Germline CDR1 is MNHEY and CDR2 is SVGAGI. Between the trimmed V and J ends, which lost 2 bases and 5 bases, there was a span of 12 bases.

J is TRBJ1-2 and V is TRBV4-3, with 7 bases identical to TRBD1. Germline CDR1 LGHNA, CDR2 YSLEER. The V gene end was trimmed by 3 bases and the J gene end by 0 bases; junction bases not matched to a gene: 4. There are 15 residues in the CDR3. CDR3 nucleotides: TGCGCCAGCAGCCAGGACAGGACTTCTAACTATGGCTACACCTTC. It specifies CASSQDRTSNYGYTF.

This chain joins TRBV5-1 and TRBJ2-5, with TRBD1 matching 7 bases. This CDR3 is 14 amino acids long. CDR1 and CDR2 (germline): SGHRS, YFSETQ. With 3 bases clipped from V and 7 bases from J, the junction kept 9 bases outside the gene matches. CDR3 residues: CASSSTRQGGTQYF. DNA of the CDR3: TGCGCCAGCAGCTCGACCCGACAGGGTGGGACCCAGTACTTC.

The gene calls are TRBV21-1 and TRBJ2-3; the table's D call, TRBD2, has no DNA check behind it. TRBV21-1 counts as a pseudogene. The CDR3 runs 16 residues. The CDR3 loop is CASTPRALGNTDTQYF. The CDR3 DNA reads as TGTGCCAGCACTCCAAGGGCACTAGGTAACACAGATACGCAGTATTTT.

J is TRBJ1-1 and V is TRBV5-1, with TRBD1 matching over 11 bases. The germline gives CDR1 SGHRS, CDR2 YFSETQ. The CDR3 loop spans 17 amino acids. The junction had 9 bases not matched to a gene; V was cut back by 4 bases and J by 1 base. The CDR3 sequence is CASSPNPGQGGNTEAFF. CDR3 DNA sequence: TGCGCCAGCAGCCCGAATCCGGGACAGGGGGGGAACACTGAAGCTTTCTTT.

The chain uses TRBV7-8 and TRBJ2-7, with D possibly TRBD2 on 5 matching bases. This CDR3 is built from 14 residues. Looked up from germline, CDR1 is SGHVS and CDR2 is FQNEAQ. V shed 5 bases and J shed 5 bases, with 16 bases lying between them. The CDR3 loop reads CASSPPSGPNEQYF. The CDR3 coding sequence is TGTGCCAGCAGCCCCCCCAGCGGACCTAACGAGCAGTACTTC.

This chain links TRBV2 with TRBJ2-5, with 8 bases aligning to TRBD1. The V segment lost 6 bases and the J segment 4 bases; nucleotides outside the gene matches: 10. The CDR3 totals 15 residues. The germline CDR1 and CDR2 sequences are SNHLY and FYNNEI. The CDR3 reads CASSLRQGKGETQYF. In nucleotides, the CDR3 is TGTGCCAGCAGCCTCCGACAGGGGAAGGGAGAGACCCAGTACTTC.

CDR3 protein: CASSQDLVGTSVYNEQFF. DNA of the CDR3: TGCGCCAGCAGCCAAGATCTAGTCGGGACTAGCGTATACAATGAGCAGTTCTTC. The chain couples TRBV4-3 to TRBJ2-1, with 10 positions matching TRBD2. CDR3 length: 18 amino acids. The junction had 9 bases not matched to a gene; V was cut back by 0 bases and J by 4 bases. The germline V gene encodes CDR1 LGHNA and CDR2 YSLEER.

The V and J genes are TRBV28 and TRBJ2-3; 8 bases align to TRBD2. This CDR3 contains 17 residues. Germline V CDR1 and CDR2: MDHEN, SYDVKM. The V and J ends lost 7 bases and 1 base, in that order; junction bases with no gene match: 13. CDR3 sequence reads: CASTPPPSGSGTDTQYF. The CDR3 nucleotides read TGTGCCAGCACCCCACCCCCCAGCGGGAGTGGCACAGATACGCAGTATTTT. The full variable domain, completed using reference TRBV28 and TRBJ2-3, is DVKVTQSSRYLVKRTGEKVFLECVQDMDHENMFWYRQDPGLGLRLIYFSYDVKMKEKGDIPEGYSVSREKKERFSLILESASTNQTSMYLCASTPPPSGSGTDTQYFGPGTRLTVL.

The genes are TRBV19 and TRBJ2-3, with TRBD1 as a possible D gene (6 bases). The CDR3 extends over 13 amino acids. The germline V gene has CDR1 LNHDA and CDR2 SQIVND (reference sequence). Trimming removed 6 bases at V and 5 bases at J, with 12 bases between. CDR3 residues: CASSPQGRDTQYF. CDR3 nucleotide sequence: TGTGCCAGTAGCCCCCAGGGGAGAGATACGCAGTATTTT.

This CDR3 is CASSEAKTSGIGETQYF. DNA of the CDR3: TGTGCCAGCAGTGAGGCTAAGACTAGCGGGATAGGAGAGACCCAGTACTTC. The chain couples TRBV6-1 to TRBJ2-5, with 11 nucleotides matching TRBD2. This CDR3 region has 17 residues. The trim removed 3 bases at V and 4 bases at J, leaving 10 bases unmatched. CDR1 and CDR2 (germline): MNHNS, SASEGT.

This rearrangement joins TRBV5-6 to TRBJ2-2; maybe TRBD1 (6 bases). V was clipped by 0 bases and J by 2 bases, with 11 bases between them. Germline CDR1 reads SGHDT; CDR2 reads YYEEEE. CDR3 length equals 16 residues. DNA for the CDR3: TGTGCCAGCAGCTTGGTAGGGGGTAGTAACACCGGGGAGCTGTTTTTT. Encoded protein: CASSLVGGSNTGELFF.

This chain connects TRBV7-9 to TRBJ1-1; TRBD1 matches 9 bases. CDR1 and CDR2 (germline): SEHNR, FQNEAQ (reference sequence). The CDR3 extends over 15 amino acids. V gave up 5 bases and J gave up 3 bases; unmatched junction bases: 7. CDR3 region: CASSTSRTGDTEAFF. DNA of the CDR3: TGTGCCAGCAGCACCTCGAGGACAGGGGACACTGAAGCTTTCTTT.